A single sample gave rise to the 13 T cell receptor beta chains below, sequenced in a study of cytomegalovirus exposure and HLA in healthy donors. The PCR had 60 Vbeta and 13 Jbeta primers. Repertoires were generated with immunoSEQ multiplex PCR, while TCRdb's copy carries only in-frame clones and drops some. This table has some 160,000 clones, approximately 84% appearing once. Sequencing was performed on PBMCs. These receptors were obtained from a male donor in good health and CMV-seropositive.

The genes are TRBV6-5 and TRBJ2-1, with D unresolved. Trimming removed 2 bases at V and 5 bases at J, with 13 bases between. In germline, CDR1 is MNHEY, CDR2 SVGAGI. This CDR3 is 15 amino acids long. The CDR3 here is CASSYGAGNDNEQFF. The CDR3 DNA reads as TGTGCCAGCAGTTACGGCGCAGGAAACGACAATGAGCAGTTCTTC.

A few counts support this clone. The V gene is TRBV19, the J gene TRBJ2-7, with a weak D call TRBD1 (5 bases). CDR1 is LNHDA and CDR2 is SQIVND in the germline V gene (reference sequence). Trimming stripped 6 bases from V and 5 bases from J, with 20 bases between. CDR3 length: 15 amino acids. This CDR3 reads CASRRQSNGPHEQYF. In DNA, the CDR3 is TGTGCCAGTAGGAGACAGTCAAACGGGCCCCACGAGCAGTACTTC.

The sample holds one count of this clone. This chain connects TRBV13 to TRBJ2-7, with TRBD2 identical over 13 bases. With 2 bases clipped from V and 4 bases from J, the junction kept 8 bases outside the gene matches. The CDR3 has 17 amino acids. Per germline, CDR1 PRHDT and CDR2 FYEKMQ (reference sequence). The DNA of the CDR3 is TGTGCCAGCAGCTTATGGACTAGCGGGAGAGAATCGTACGAGCAGTACTTC. It specifies CASSLWTSGRESYEQYF.

This chain connects TRBV6-6 to TRBJ2-1, with D perhaps TRBD2 (6 bases). Trimming removed 10 bases at V and 7 bases at J, with 14 bases between. CDR1 is MNHNY and CDR2 is SVGAGI in the germline V gene (reference sequence). This CDR3 is 12 amino acids long. The chain's CDR3 is CATSGTFNEQFF. The CDR3 DNA is TGTGCCACCTCGGGGACTTTTAATGAGCAGTTCTTC.

CDR3 coding DNA: TGCGCCAGCAGCTTGGATATGGGCCAAAGCATTCAGTACTTC. This sequence encodes CASSLDMGQSIQYF. The chain links TRBV5-1 to TRBJ2-4; D is ambiguous. Germline lookup yields CDR1 SGHRS and CDR2 YFSETQ. This CDR3 is built from 14 residues. Between the trimmed V and J ends, which lost 0 bases and 9 bases, there was a span of 13 bases.

This chain links TRBV7-6 with TRBJ1-1; tentative D call: TRBD1 (5 bases). Germline V gene data show CDR1 as SGHVS and CDR2 as FNYEAQ. This CDR3 has 15 amino acids. The V end lost 1 base, the J end lost 5 bases, and 14 bases lay between the germline ends. CDR3 amino acids: CASSLEWSGGTEAFF. CDR3 in DNA: TGTGCCAGCAGCTTAGAGTGGTCGGGGGGTACTGAAGCTTTCTTT.

Remarks on this clone: The junction differs from germline at one of its ends, possibly a read error. CDR3 coding DNA: TGTTCCAGCAGCTTAAGGGGACAGGGGGCGGATAATGAAAAACTGTTTTTT. Protein: CSSSLRGQGADNEKLFF. This chain joins TRBV7-9 and TRBJ1-4, with 12 nucleotides matching TRBD1. The CDR3 is 17 amino acids. Germline values: CDR1 SEHNR, CDR2 FQNEAQ (reference sequence).

This clone appeared once. The chain carries TRBV6-6 and TRBJ2-5; 7 nucleotides align to TRBD1. This CDR3 has 13 amino acids. The germline V gene has CDR1 MNHNY and CDR2 SVGAGI (reference sequence). The V and J ends lost 10 bases and 0 bases, in that order; junction bases with no gene match: 5. The CDR3 region is CATVGQYQETQYF. Written as DNA, the CDR3 is TGTGCCACCGTGGGACAGTACCAAGAGACCCAGTACTTC.

This rearrangement joins TRBV6-5 to TRBJ2-2; D possibly corresponds to TRBD1 (5 bases). The CDR3 covers 13 residues. Germline V gene lookup returns CDR1 MNHEY and CDR2 SVGAGI. The V and J ends lost 5 bases and 2 bases respectively, with 6 bases between them. CDR3 region: CASSQGNTGELFF. The DNA for the CDR3 is TGTGCCAGCAGTCAGGGCAACACCGGGGAGCTGTTTTTT.

The chain recombines TRBV6-5 with TRBJ1-5; 7 nucleotides align to TRBD1. After removal of 5 bases from V and 3 bases from J, the junction contained 4 bases not matched to a gene. Per the germline V gene, CDR1 is MNHEY and CDR2 is SVGAGI. The CDR3 is 14 amino acids. CDR3 sequence reads: CASSRQGPNQPQHF. In nucleotides, the CDR3 is TGTGCCAGCAGTCGACAGGGTCCCAATCAGCCCCAGCATTTT.

The CDR3: CASSPGSGPEAFF. The CDR3 DNA is TGTGCCAGCTCACCTGGTTCAGGCCCTGAAGCTTTCTTT. V usage is TRBV18 and J usage is TRBJ1-1; no clear D. The CDR3 is 13 residues long. CDR1 and CDR2 (germline): KGHSH, LQKENI. Trimming took 3 bases from V and 6 from J, leaving 11 bases between them.

V gene TRBV2 combines with J gene TRBJ2-7; 10 bases agree with TRBD1. The germline V gene encodes CDR1 SNHLY and CDR2 FYNNEI. V dropped 6 bases and J dropped 12; count of bases not matched to a gene: 14. The CDR3 contains 14 residues. The CDR3 spells CASRPRQGAVVRYF. CDR3 in DNA: TGTGCCAGCAGGCCCAGACAGGGGGCTGTTGTTCGGTACTTC. Supplemented by reference TRBV2 and TRBJ2-7, the full variable domain reads EPEVTQTPSHQVTQMGQEVILRCVPISNHLYFYWYRQILGQKVEFLVSFYNNEISEKSEIFDDQFSVERPDGSNFTLKIRSTKLEDSAMYFCASRPRQGAVVRYFGPGTRLTVT.

This sequence joins TRBV6-5 and TRBJ1-1; no clear D gene. Trimming took 5 bases from V and 3 from J, leaving 7 bases between them. This CDR3 is built from 12 residues. CDR1 MNHEY and CDR2 SVGAGI come from the germline V gene. The CDR3 region has the DNA TGTGCCAGCAGTGAAGCGTACACTGAAGCTTTCTTT. Translation gives CASSEAYTEAFF.